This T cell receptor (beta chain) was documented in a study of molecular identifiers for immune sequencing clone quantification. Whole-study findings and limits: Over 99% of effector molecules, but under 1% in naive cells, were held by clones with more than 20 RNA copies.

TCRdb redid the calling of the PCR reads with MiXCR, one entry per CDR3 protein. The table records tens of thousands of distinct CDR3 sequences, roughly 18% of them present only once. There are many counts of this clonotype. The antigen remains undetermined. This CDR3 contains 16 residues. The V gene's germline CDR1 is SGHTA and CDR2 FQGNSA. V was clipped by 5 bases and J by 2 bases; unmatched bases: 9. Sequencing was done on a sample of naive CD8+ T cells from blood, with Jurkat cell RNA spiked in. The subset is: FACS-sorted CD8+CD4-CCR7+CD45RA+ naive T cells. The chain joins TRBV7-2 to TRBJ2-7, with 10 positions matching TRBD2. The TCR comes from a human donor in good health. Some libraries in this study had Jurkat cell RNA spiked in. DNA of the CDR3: TGTGCCAGCAGCCCCAAAGGGCTAGCGGGGGCCTACGAGCAGTACTTC. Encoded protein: CASSPKGLAGAYEQYF.